This T cell receptor beta chain was found in a study of early T cells in non-severe SARS-CoV-2 infection (dated by TCRdb to the early 2020s). About the full investigation: Because TCR sequencing relied on bulk RNA taken from unsorted whole blood, pairing of alpha and beta chains was not possible.

This clonotype appeared a few times. What antigen it recognizes has not been identified. No base-level quality is on record; no much larger clone is a single base apart. CDR1 and CDR2 (SGHAT, FQNNGV) derive from the germline V gene. Inclusive of the bounding cysteine and phenylalanine, the CDR3 is 13 residues long. Only the CDR3 DNA stays, 39 bases, in frame from base 1. The V and J ends are trimmed by 1 base and 7 bases, leaving 10 bases between them. Library construction relied on 5' RACE. The listed sequencing device is NextSeq 500. Unique molecular identifiers were attached to individual cDNA molecules in the TCR library protocol so that sequencing error and PCR bias could be corrected. Both TCR alpha and beta chains were sequenced, and tight co-correlation was observed between alpha and beta sequence abundances in each sample. Under the source paper's analysis protocol: V gene, J gene and CDR3 annotation of TCR sequences was performed with Decombinator V4. Expanded TCRs were defined as changing significantly between any two time points under a Poisson model with p below 0.0001. Abundances of TCRs were expressed as counts per million after normalisation to the total number of TCRs sequenced in each sample. MAIT TCRs were defined by TRAV1-2 paired with TRAJ12, TRAJ20 or TRAJ33, and iNKT TCRs by TRAV10 paired with TRAJ18. VDJdb, accessed 1 November 2021, was searched for CMV, EBV and SARS-CoV-2 annotated TCRs, excluding TCRs annotated for multiple antigens. Clones were called with MiXCR by TCRdb after fastp trimmed the public reads at Q25, and only in-frame beta chains were retained. Entries are consolidated by CDR3 protein sequence, retaining the most common genes and DNA. TCRdb, rather than the study authors, made the V and J calls. In this sample the table shows 57,000 or so distinct CDR3 sequences, over 9.5% of which occur a single time. The biggest ten clones account for approximately 4.8% of the sample.

The study was a case-control design nested within a healthcare worker cohort in London, UK, with weekly nasopharyngeal swab PCR tests and blood sampling. Healthcare workers were enrolled in the week of the UK lockdown, from 23 to 31 March 2020, and were followed every week for up to about 15 weeks. Points the paper makes about the study in general: VDJdb matching was skewed toward anti-spike CD8 responses and likely underestimated virus-specific expansions by missing private and CD4 specificities.

The sequence links TRBV11-2 to TRBJ1-1; the D region possibly corresponds to TRBD1 (6 bases align). Material for sequencing was whole blood. This clonotype was obtained from an adult who was a healthcare worker with PCR-confirmed SARS-CoV-2 infection or an uninfected control (not recorded which). This receptor carries the CDR3 CASSLGGLLEAFF. The DNA sequence follows: TGTGCCAGCAGCTTAGGGGGGCTGCTTGAAGCTTTCTTT.